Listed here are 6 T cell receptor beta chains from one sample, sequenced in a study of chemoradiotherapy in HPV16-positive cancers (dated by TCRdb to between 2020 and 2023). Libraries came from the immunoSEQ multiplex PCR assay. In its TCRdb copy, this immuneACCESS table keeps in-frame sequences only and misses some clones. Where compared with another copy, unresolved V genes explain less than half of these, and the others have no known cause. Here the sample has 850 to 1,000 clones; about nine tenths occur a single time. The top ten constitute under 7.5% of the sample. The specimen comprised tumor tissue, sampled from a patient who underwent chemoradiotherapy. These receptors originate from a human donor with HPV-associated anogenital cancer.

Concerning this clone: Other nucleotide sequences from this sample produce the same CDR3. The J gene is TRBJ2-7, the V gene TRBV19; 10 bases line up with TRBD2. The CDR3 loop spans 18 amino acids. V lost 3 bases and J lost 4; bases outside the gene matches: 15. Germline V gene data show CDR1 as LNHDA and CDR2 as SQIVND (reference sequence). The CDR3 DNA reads TGTGCCAGTAGTATCCTAGCGGGGGCCCCAGACCCAATTTACGAGCAGTACTTC. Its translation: CASSILAGAPDPIYEQYF.

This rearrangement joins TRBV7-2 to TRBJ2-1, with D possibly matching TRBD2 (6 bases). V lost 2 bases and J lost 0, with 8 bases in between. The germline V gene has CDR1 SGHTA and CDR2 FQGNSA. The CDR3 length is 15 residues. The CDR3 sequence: CASSLLADSYNEQFF. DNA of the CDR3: TGTGCCAGCAGCTTATTAGCGGACTCCTACAATGAGCAGTTCTTC.

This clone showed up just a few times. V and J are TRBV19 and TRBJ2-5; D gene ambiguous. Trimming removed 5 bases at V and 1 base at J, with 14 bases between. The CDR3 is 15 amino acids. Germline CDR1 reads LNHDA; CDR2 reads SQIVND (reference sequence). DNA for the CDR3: TGTGCCAGTAGTCCCGTGGGCCCGTTCCAAGAGACCCAGTACTTC. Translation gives CASSPVGPFQETQYF.

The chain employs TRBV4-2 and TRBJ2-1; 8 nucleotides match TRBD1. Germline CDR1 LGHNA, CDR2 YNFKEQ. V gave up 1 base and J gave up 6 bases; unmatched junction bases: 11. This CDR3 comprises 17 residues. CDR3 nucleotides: TGTGCCAGCAGCCAAGTGCAGGGGGCAGGGCGGGGCAATGAGCAGTTCTTC. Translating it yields CASSQVQGAGRGNEQFF.

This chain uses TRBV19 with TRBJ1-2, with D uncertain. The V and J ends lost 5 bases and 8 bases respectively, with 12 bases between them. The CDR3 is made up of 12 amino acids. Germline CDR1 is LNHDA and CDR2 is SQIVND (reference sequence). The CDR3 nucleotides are TGTGCCAGTAGTCAGGAATTAGGGGGCTACACCTTC. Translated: CASSQELGGYTF.

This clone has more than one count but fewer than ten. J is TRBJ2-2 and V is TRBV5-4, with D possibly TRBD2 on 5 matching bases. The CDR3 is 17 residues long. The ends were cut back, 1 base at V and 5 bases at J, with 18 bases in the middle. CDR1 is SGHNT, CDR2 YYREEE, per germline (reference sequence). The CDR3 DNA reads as TGTGCCAGCAGCTTGAGTCAACGACTAACGGGTACCGGGGAGCTGTTTTTT. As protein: CASSLSQRLTGTGELFF.